This T cell receptor (beta chain) was captured in a study of T cell responses to AZD1222 COVID-19 vaccine. General study points: Of spike-specific TCRs, nearly half reportedly target regions left unmutated in variants. Spike-specific TCR depth and breadth grew after two AZD1222 doses. No day 14 peak samples; only post-peak repertoires were characterized.

This table comes from immunoSEQ multiplex PCR, and its TCRdb copy is limited to in-frame clones, with some not included. The sample has tens of thousands of clones, roughly 89% seen once. A word on this clone: Its antigen remains unidentified.

The length of the CDR3 is 15 residues. Germline values: CDR1 SGHRS, CDR2 YFSETQ. V was cut by 0 bases and J by 1 base, with 10 bases left in between. This clonotype originated in an adult in good health. The V and J genes are TRBV5-1 and TRBJ1-1, with D possibly being TRBD1 (6 bases). Sequences were derived from peripheral blood, sampled on day 0 of MenACWY control vaccination. The CDR3 sequence: CASSLVWGQNTEAFF. DNA for the CDR3: TGCGCCAGCAGCTTGGTTTGGGGACAGAACACTGAAGCTTTCTTT.